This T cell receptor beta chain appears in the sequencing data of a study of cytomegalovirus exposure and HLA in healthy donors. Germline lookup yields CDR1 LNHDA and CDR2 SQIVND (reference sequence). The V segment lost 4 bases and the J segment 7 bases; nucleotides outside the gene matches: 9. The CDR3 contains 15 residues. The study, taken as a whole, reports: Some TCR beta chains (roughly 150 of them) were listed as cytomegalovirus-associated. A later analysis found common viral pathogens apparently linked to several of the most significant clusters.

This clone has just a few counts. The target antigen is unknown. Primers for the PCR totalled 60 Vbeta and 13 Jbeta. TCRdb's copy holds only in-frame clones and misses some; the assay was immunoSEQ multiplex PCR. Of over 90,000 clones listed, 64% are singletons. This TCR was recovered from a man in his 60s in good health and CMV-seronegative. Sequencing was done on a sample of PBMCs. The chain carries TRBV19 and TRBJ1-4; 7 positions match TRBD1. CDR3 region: CASSTQGVRAEKLFF. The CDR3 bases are TGTGCCAGTAGTACCCAGGGGGTTCGTGCTGAAAAACTGTTTTTT.